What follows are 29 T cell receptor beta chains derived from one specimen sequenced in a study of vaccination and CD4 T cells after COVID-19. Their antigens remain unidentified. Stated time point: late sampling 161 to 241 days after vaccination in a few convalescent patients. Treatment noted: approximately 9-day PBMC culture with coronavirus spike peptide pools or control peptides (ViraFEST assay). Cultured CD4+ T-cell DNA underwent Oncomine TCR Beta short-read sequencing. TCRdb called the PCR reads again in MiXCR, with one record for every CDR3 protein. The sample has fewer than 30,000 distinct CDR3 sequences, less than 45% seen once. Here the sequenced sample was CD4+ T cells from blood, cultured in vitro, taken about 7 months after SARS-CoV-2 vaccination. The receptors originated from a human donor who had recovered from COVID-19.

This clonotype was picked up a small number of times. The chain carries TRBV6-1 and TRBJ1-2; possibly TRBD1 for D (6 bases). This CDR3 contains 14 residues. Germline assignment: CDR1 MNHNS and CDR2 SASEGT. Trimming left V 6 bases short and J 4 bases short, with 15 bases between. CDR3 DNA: TGTGCCAGCAGCCAGAGACAGGCTCGCTATGGCTACACCTTC. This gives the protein CASSQRQARYGYTF.

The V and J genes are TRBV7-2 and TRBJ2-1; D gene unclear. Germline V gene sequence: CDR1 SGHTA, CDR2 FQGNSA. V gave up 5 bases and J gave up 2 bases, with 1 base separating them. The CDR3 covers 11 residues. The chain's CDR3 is CASSAYNEQFF. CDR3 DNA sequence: TGTGCCAGCAGCGCCTACAATGAGCAGTTCTTC.

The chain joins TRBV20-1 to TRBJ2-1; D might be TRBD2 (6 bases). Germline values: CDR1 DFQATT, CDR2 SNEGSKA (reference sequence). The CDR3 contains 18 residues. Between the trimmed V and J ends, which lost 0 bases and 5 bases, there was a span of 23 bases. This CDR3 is CSARDPQASGRVNNEQFF. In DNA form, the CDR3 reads TGCAGTGCTAGAGATCCCCAGGCGAGCGGGCGAGTCAACAATGAGCAGTTCTTC.

The CDR3 loop reads CSAKGDGNQPQHF. CDR3 DNA sequence: TGCAGTGCTAAAGGGGATGGCAATCAGCCCCAGCATTTT. The rearrangement joins TRBV20-1 to TRBJ1-5; tentatively, D is TRBD1 (5 bases). CDR3 size: 13 residues. The germline gives CDR1 DFQATT, CDR2 SNEGSKA (reference sequence). V gave up 4 bases and J gave up 2 bases, with 9 bases separating them.

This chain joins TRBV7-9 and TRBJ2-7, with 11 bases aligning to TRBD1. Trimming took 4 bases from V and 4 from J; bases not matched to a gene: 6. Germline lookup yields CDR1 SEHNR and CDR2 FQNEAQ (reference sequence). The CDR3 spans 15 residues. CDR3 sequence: CASSSRTGGMYEQYF. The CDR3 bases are TGTGCCAGCAGCTCGAGGACAGGGGGCATGTACGAGCAGTACTTC.

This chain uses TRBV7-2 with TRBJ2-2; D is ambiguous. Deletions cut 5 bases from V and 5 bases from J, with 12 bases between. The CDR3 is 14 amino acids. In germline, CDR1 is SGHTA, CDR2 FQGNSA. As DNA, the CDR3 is TGTGCCAGCAGCCCCGGCTTAGGGACCGGGGAGCTGTTTTTT. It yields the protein CASSPGLGTGELFF.

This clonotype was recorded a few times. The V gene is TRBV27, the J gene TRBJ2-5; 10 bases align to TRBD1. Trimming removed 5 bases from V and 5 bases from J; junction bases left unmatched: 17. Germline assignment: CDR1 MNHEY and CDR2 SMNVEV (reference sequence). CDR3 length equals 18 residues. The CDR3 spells CASSPEDRGPSLAETQYF. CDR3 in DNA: TGTGCCAGCAGTCCCGAAGACAGGGGGCCTAGCCTGGCTGAGACCCAGTACTTC.

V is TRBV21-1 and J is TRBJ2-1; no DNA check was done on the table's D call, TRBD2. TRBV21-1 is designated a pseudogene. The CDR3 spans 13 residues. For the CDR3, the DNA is TGTGCCAGCAGCACTAGCGGGAGCAATGAGCAGTTCTTC. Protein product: CASSTSGSNEQFF.

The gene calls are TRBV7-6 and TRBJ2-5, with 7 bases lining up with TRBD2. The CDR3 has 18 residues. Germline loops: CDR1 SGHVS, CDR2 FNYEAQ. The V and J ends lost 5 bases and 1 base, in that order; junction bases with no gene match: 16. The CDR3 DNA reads TGTGCCAGCAGCAGCGGCTTCTGGACTAGTGCGAGCCAAGAGACCCAGTACTTC. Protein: CASSSGFWTSASQETQYF. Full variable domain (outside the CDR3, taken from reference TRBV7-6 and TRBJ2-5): GAGVSQSPRYKVTKRGQDVALRCDPISGHVSLYWYRQALGQGPEFLTYFNYEAQQDKSGLPNDRFSAERPEGSISTLTIQRTEQRDSAMYRCASSSGFWTSASQETQYFGPGTRLLVL.

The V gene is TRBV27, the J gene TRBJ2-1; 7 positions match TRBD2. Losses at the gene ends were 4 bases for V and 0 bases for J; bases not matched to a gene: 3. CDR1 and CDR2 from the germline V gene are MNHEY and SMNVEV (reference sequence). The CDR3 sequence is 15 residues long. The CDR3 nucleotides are TGTGCCAGCAGTTCGGGAGGTAGCTCCTACAATGAGCAGTTCTTC. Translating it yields CASSSGGSSYNEQFF.

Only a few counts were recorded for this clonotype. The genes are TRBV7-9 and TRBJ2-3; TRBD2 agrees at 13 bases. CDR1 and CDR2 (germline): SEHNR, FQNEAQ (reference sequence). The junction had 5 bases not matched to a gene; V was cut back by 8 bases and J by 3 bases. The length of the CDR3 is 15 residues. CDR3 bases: TGTGCCAGCGGACGACTAGCGGGAGGTACAGATACGCAGTATTTT. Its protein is CASGRLAGGTDTQYF.

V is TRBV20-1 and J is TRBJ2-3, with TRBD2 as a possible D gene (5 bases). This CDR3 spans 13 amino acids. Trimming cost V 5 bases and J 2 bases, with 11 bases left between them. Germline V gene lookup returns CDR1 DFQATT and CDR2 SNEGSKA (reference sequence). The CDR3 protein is CSASPGVTDTQYF. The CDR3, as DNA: TGCAGTGCTTCTCCCGGGGTCACAGATACGCAGTATTTT.

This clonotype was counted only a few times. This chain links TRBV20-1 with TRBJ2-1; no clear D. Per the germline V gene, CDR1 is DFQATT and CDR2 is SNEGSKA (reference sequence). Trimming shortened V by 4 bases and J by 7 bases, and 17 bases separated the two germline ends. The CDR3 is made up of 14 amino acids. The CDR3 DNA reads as TGCAGTGCTATAACAATGCGTGTGGTAAATGAGCAGTTCTTC. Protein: CSAITMRVVNEQFF.

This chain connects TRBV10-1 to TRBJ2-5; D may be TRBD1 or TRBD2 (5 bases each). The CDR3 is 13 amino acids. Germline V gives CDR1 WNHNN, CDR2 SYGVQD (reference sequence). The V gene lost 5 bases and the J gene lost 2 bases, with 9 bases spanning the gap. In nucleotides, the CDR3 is TGCGCCAGCAGTACCGGGACGCAAGAGACCCAGTACTTC. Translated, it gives CASSTGTQETQYF.

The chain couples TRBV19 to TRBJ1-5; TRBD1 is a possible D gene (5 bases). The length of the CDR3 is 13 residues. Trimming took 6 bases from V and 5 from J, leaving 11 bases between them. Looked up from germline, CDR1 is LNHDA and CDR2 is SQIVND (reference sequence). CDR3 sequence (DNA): TGTGCCAGTAGGAACGCGGGACATCAGCCCCAGCATTTT. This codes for CASRNAGHQPQHF. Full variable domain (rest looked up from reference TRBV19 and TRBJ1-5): DGGITQSPKYLFRKEGQNVTLSCEQNLNHDAMYWYRQDPGQGLRLIYYSQIVNDFQKGDIAEGYSVSREKKESFPLTVTSAQKNPTAFYLCASRNAGHQPQHFGDGTRLSIL.

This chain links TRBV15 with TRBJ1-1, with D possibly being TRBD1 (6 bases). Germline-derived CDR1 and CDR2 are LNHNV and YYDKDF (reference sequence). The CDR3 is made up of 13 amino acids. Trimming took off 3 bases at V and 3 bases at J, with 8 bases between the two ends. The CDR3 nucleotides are TGTGCCACCAGCAGGGACAGTTACACTGAAGCTTTCTTT. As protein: CATSRDSYTEAFF.

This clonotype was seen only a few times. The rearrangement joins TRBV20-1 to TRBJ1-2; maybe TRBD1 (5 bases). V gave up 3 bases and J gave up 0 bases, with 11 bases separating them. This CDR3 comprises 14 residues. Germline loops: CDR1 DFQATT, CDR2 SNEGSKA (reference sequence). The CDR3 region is CSASDRATNYGYTF. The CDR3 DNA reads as TGCAGTGCTAGCGACAGAGCGACTAACTATGGCTACACCTTC.

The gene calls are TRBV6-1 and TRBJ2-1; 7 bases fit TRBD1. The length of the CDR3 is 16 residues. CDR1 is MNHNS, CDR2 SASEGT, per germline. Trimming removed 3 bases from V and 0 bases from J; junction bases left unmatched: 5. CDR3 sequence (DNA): TGTGCCAGCAGTGAGGGACAGTTTACCTCCTACAATGAGCAGTTCTTC. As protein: CASSEGQFTSYNEQFF.

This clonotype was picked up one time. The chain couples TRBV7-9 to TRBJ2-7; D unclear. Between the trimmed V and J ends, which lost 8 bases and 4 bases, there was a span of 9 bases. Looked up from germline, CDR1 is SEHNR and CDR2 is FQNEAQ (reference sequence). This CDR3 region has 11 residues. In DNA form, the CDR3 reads TGTGCCAGCCAACCAGAGTACGAGCAGTACTTC. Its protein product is CASQPEYEQYF.

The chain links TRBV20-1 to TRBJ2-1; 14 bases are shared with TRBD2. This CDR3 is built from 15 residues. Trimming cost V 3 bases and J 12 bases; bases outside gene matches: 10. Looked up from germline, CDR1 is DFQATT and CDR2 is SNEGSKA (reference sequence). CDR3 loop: CSASLGLAGAPWQFF. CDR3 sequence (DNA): TGCAGTGCTAGTCTGGGACTAGCGGGAGCGCCTTGGCAGTTCTTC.

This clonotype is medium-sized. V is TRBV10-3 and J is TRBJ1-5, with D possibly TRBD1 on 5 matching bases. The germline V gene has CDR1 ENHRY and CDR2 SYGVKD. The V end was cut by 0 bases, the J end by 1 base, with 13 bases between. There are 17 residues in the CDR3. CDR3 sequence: CAISESVGTRSNQPQHF. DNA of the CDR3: TGTGCCATCAGTGAGTCCGTCGGGACCAGGAGCAATCAGCCCCAGCATTTT.

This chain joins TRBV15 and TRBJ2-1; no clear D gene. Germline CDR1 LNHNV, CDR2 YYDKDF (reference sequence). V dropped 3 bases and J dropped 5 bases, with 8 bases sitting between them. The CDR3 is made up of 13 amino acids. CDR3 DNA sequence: TGTGCCACCAGCAGTCAAAGAAACAATGAGCAGTTCTTC. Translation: CATSSQRNNEQFF.

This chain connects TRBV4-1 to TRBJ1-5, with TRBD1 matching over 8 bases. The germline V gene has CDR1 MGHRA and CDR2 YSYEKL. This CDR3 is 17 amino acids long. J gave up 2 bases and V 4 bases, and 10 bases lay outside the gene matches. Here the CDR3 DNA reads TGCGCCAGCAGCCCGACAACGACAGGGGAGGGCAATCAGCCCCAGCATTTT. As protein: CASSPTTTGEGNQPQHF.

The CDR3, as DNA: TGTGCCAGCACCTTCAGCGGGACCGGGGAGCTGTTTTTT. Translation gives CASTFSGTGELFF. The rearrangement joins TRBV27 to TRBJ2-2; the D gene is possibly TRBD2 (6 bases). Per germline, CDR1 MNHEY and CDR2 SMNVEV (reference sequence). The CDR3 loop spans 13 amino acids. Trimming cost V 7 bases and J 5 bases, with 11 bases left between them.

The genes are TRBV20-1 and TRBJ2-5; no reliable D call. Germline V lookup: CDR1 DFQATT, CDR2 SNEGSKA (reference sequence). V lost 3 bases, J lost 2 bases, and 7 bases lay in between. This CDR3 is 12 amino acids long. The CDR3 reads CSASRWQETQYF. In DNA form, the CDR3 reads TGCAGTGCTAGTAGGTGGCAAGAGACCCAGTACTTC.

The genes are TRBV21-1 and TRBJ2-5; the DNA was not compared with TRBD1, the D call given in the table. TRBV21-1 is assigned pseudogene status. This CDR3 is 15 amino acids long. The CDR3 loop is CASSNWTGVQETQYF. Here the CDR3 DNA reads TGTGCCAGCAGCAATTGGACAGGGGTCCAAGAGACCCAGTACTTC.

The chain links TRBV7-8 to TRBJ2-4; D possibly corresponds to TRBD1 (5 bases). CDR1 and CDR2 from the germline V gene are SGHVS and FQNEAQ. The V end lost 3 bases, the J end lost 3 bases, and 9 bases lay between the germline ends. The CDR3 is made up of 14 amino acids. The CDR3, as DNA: TGTGCCAGCAGCTTCGCAGGGCTCAAAAACATTCAGTACTTC. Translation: CASSFAGLKNIQYF.

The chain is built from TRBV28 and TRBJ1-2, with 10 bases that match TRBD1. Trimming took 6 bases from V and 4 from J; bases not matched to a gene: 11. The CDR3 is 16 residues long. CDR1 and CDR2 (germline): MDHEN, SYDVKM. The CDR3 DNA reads TGTGCCAGCAGCCCGGGACAGGGGAGACGGAGCTATGGCTACACCTTC. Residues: CASSPGQGRRSYGYTF.

CDR3 region: CASSGGGIRSYEQYF. The CDR3 DNA is TGTGCCAGCAGTGGGGGAGGGATTCGGTCCTACGAGCAGTACTTC. The V call is TRBV28, the J call TRBJ2-7; 7 bases agree with TRBD2. Germline trimming cut 5 bases from V and 1 base from J; bases unmatched to any gene: 8. The CDR3 spans 15 residues. Germline assignment: CDR1 MDHEN and CDR2 SYDVKM.